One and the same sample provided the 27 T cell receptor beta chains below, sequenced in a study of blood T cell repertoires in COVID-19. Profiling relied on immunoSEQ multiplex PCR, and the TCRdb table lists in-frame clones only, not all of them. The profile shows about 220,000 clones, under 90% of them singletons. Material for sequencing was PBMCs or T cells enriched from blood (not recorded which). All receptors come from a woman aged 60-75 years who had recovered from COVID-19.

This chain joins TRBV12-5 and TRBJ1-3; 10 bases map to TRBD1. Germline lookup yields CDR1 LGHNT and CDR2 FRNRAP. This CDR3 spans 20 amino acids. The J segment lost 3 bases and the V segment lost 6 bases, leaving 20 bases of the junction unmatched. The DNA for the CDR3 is TGTGCTAGTGGCGATTCCATCCGGGACAGGGGCAATTCGTTTGGAAACACCATATATTTT. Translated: CASGDSIRDRGNSFGNTIYF.

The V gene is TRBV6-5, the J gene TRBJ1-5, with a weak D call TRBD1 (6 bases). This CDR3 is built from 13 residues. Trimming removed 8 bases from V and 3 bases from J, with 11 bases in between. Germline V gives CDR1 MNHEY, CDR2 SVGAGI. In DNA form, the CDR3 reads TGTGCCAGCGGAGGACAGATCAATCAGCCCCAGCATTTT. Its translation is CASGGQINQPQHF.

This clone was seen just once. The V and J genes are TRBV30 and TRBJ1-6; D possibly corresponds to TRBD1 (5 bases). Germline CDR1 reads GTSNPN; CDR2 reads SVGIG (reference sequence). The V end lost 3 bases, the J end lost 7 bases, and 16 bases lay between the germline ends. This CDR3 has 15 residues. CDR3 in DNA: TGTGCCTGGAGCATCGGGGGAGGGTGGAATTCACCCCTCCACTTT. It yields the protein CAWSIGGGWNSPLHF.

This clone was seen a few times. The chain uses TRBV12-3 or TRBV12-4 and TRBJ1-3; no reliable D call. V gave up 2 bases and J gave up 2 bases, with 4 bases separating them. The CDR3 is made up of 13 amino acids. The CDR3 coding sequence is TGTGCCAGCAGTTTACGTCCTGGAAACACCATATATTTT. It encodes CASSLRPGNTIYF.

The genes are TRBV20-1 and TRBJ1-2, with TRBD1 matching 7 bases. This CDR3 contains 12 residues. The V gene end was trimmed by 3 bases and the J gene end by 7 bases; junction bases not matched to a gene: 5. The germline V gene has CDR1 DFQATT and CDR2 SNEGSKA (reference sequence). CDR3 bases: TGCAGTGCTAGTCCAGGGGGAACTGGCTACACCTTC. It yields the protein CSASPGGTGYTF.

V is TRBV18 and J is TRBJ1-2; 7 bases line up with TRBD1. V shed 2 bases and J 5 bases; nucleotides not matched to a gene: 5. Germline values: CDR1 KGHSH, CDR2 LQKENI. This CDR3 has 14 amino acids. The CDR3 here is CASSPDRVRYGYTF. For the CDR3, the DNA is TGTGCCAGCTCACCAGACAGGGTTCGTTATGGCTACACCTTC.

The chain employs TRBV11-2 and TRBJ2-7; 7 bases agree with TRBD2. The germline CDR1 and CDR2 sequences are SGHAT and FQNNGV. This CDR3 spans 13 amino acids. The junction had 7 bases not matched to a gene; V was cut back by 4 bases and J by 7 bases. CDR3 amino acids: CASSSEVGGEQYF. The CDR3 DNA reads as TGTGCCAGCAGCTCGGAAGTCGGGGGGGAGCAGTACTTC.

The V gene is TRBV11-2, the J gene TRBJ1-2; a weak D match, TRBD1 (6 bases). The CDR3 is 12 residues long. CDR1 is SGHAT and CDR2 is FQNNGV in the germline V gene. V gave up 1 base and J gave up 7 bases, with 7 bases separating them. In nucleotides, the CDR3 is TGTGCCAGCAGCTTAGCAGGGGCTGGCTACACCTTC. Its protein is CASSLAGAGYTF.

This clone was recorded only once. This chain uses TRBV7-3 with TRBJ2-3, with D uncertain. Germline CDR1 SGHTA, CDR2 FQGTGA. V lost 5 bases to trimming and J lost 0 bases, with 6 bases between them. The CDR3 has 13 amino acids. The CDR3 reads CASSPGSTDTQYF. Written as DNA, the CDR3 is TGTGCCAGCAGCCCCGGTAGCACAGATACGCAGTATTTT.

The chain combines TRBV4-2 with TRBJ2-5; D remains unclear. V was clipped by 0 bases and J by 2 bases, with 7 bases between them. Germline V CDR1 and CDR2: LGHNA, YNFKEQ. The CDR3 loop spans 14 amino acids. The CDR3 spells CASSQDHSQETQYF. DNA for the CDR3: TGTGCCAGCAGCCAAGATCACTCGCAAGAGACCCAGTACTTC.

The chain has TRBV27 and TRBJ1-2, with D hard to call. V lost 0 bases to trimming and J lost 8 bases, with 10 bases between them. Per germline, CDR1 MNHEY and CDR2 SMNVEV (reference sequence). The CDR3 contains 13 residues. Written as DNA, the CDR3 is TGTGCCAGCAGTTTATCAGGGAGTTACGGCTACACCTTC. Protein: CASSLSGSYGYTF.

CDR3 in amino acids: CASSYLTSGASTDTQYF. In DNA form, the CDR3 reads TGTGCCAGCAGCTACCTGACTAGCGGGGCTAGCACAGATACGCAGTATTTT. The chain uses TRBV5-8 and TRBJ2-3; 11 nucleotides line up with TRBD2. CDR3 length: 17 residues. Trimming at V came to 3 bases and at J to 0 bases, leaving 6 bases not matched to a gene. Germline CDR1 reads SGHTS; CDR2 reads YDEGEE.

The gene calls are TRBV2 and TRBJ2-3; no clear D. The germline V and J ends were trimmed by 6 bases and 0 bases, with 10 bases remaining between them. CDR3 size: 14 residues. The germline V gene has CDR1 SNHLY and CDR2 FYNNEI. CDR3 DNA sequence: TGTGCCAGCAGACTACCGATTAGCACAGATACGCAGTATTTT. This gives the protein CASRLPISTDTQYF.

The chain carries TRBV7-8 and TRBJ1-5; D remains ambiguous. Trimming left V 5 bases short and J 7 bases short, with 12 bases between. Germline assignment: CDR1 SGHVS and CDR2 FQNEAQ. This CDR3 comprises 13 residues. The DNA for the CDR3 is TGTGCCAGCAGCATAAGTACTAGCCAGCCCCAGCATTTT. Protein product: CASSISTSQPQHF. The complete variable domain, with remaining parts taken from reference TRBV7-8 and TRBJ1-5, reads GAGVSQSPRYKVAKRGQDVALRCDPISGHVSLFWYQQALGQGPEFLTYFQNEAQLDKSGLPSDRFFAERPEGSVSTLKIQRTQQEDSAVYLCASSISTSQPQHFGDGTRLSIL.

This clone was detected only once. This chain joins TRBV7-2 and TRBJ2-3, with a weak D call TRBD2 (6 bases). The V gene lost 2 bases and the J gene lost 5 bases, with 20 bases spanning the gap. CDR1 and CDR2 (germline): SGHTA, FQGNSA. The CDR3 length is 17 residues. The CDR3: CASSLSRGSLTGDTQYF. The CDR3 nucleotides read TGTGCCAGCAGCTTAAGCCGGGGGTCTCTCACGGGAGATACGCAGTATTTT.

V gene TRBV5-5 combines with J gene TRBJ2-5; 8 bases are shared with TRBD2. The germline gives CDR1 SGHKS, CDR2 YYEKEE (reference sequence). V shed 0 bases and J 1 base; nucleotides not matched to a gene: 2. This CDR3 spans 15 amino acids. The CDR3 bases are TGTGCCAGCAGCTTGGGAAGCGGGGGCCAAGAGACCCAGTACTTC. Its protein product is CASSLGSGGQETQYF.

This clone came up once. CDR3 protein: CASSIVEGGTDTQYF. The CDR3 nucleotides are TGTGCCAGTAGTATAGTAGAGGGGGGGACGGATACGCAGTATTTT. V usage is TRBV19 and J usage is TRBJ2-3; possible D gene TRBD2, 7 bases. V was cut by 1 base and J by 6 bases, with 14 bases left in between. Germline loops: CDR1 LNHDA, CDR2 SQIVND (reference sequence). CDR3 length: 15 residues.

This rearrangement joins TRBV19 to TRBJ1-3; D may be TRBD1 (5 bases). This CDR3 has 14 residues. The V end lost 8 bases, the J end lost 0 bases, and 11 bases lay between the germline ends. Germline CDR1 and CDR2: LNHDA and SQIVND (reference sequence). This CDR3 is CASQGSLSGNTIYF. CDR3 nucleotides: TGTGCCAGTCAGGGTTCACTCTCTGGAAACACCATATATTTT.

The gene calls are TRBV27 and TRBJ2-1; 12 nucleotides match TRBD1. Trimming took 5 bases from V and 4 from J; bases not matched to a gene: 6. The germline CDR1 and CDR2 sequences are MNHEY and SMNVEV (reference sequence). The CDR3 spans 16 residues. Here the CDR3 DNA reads TGTGCCAGCAGTGGCCCGGGACAGGGGGCTTACAATGAGCAGTTCTTC. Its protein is CASSGPGQGAYNEQFF.

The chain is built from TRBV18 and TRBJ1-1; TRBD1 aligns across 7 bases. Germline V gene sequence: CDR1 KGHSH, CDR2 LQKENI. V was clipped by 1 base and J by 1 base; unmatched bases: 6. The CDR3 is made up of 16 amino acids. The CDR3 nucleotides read TGTGCCAGCTCACCACTCTCCCAGGGGGGGAACACTGAAGCTTTCTTT. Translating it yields CASSPLSQGGNTEAFF.

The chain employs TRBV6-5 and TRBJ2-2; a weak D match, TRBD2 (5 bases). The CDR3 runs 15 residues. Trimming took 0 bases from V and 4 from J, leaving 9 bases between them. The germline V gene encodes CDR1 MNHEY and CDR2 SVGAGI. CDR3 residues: CASSYSVGITGELFF. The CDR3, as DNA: TGTGCCAGCAGTTACTCGGTCGGGATCACCGGGGAGCTGTTTTTT.

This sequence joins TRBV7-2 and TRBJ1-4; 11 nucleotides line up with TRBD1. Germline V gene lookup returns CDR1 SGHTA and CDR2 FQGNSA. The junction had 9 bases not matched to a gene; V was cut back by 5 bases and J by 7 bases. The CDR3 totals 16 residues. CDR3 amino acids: CASSQRTGGRGEKLFF. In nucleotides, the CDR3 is TGTGCCAGCAGCCAAAGGACAGGGGGCCGGGGTGAAAAACTGTTTTTT.

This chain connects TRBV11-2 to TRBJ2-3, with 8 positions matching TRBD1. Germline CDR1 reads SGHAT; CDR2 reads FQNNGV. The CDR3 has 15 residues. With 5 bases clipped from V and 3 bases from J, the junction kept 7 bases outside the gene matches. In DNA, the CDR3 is TGTGCCAGCAGCAGGGCGGACAGGGAAACAGATACGCAGTATTTT. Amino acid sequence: CASSRADRETDTQYF.

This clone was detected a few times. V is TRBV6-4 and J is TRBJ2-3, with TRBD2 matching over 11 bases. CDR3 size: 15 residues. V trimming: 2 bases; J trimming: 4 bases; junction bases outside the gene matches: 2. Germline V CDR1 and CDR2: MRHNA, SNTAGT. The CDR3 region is CASSDTSGSSDTQYF. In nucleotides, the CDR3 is TGTGCCAGCAGTGACACTAGCGGGAGCTCAGATACGCAGTATTTT.

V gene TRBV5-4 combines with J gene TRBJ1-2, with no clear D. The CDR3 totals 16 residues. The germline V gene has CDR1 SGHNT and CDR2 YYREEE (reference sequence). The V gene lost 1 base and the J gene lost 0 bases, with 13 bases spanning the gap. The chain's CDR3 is CASSLSLAGPNYGYTF. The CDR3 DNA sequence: TGTGCCAGCAGCTTGTCTCTGGCGGGTCCTAACTATGGCTACACCTTC.

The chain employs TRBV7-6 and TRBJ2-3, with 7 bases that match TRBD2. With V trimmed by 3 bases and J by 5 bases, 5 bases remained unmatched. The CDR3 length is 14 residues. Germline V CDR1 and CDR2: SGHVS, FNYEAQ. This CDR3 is CASSFLGGVDTQYF. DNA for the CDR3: TGTGCCAGCAGCTTTTTGGGGGGGGTAGATACGCAGTATTTT.

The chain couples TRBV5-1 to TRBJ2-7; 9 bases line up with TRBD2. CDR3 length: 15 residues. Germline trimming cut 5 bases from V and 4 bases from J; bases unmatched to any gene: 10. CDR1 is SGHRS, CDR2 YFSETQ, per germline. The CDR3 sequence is CASRIVAGAQYEQYF. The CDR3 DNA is TGCGCCAGCAGAATTGTAGCGGGGGCTCAGTACGAGCAGTACTTC.